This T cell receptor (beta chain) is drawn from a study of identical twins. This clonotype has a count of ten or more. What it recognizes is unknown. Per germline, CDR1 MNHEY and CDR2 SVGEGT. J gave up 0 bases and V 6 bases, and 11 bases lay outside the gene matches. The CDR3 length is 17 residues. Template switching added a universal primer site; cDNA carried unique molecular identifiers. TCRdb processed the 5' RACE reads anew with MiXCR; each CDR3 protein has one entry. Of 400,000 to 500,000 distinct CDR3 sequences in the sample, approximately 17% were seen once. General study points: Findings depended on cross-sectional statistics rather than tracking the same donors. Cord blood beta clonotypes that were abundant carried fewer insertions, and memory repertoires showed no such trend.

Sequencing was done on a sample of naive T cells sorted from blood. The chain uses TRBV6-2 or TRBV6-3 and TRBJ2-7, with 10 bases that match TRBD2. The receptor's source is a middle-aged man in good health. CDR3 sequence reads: CASSSSTLAGRSYEQYF. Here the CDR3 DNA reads TGTGCCAGCAGCTCATCCACACTAGCGGGACGCTCCTACGAGCAGTACTTC.